One and the same sample provided the 19 T cell receptor beta chains below, sequenced in a study of blood T cell repertoires in COVID-19. Assay used: immunoSEQ multiplex PCR; TCRdb lists only in-frame clones, some missing. The sample records approximately 50,000 clones, approximately 85% being singletons. Sequencing input: peripheral blood. The receptors were gathered from a human donor in a cohort sampled during active COVID-19.

This chain links TRBV6-5 with TRBJ1-2, with 8 bases identical to TRBD1. The ends lost 6 bases at V and 8 bases at J; junction bases unmatched: 2. Germline V CDR1 and CDR2: MNHEY, SVGAGI. The CDR3 spans 11 residues. For the CDR3, the DNA is TGTGCCAGCAGGCGACAGGGGGGCTACACCTTC. Protein product: CASRRQGGYTF.

A single count supports this clone. This rearrangement joins TRBV28 to TRBJ1-1; D remains unclear. Germline loops: CDR1 MDHEN, CDR2 SYDVKM. V was pared by 5 bases and J by 11 bases, with 15 bases between. This CDR3 comprises 12 residues. The CDR3 DNA reads TGTGCCAGCAGTACTTCCATCCCGGGGGCTTTCTTT. It yields the protein CASSTSIPGAFF.

The chain is built from TRBV18 and TRBJ2-1, with D possibly TRBD2 on 5 matching bases. The CDR3 extends over 15 amino acids. The germline CDR1 and CDR2 sequences are KGHSH and LQKENI. V lost 8 bases and J 0 bases, leaving 14 bases between the germline ends. The CDR3 DNA reads as TGTGCCAGCACCTCTAGTGGGAGCTCCTACAATGAGCAGTTCTTC. It is translated as CASTSSGSSYNEQFF.

The rearrangement links TRBV12-3 or TRBV12-4 to TRBJ1-5; a weak D match, TRBD1 (5 bases). This CDR3 contains 12 residues. V was clipped by 7 bases and J by 7 bases, with 11 bases between them. CDR3 coding DNA: TGTGCCAGCACCCTAGGGGAACAGCCCCAGCATTTT. Amino acids: CASTLGEQPQHF.

The chain employs TRBV7-9 and TRBJ1-1, with D maybe TRBD1 (5 bases). Trimming pared 3 bases from V and 1 base from J, leaving 9 bases between. The CDR3 spans 14 residues. CDR1 and CDR2 from the germline V gene are SEHNR and FQNEAQ (reference sequence). The CDR3 nucleotides are TGTGCCAGCAGCTTCCAGGGATCGAACACTGAAGCTTTCTTT. This sequence encodes CASSFQGSNTEAFF.

The V call is TRBV7-9, the J call TRBJ1-2, with D tentatively TRBD1 (5 bases). Trimming stripped 1 base from V and 8 bases from J, with 11 bases between. The CDR3 consists of 13 residues. Per the germline V gene, CDR1 is SEHNR and CDR2 is FQNEAQ (reference sequence). The CDR3 loop reads CASSLGRGGGYTF. The CDR3 nucleotides are TGTGCCAGCAGCTTAGGACGGGGGGGAGGCTACACCTTC.

This chain connects TRBV24-1 to TRBJ1-6; 8 nucleotides line up with TRBD1. Germline V lookup: CDR1 KGHDR, CDR2 SFDVKD. The CDR3 is 14 amino acids. V trimming: 7 bases; J trimming: 10 bases; junction bases outside the gene matches: 8. The CDR3 loop is CATSTGQVGSPLHF. The CDR3 nucleotides are TGTGCCACCAGCACGGGACAGGTAGGGTCACCCCTCCACTTT.

V is TRBV3-1 (or the pseudogene TRBV3-2) and J is TRBJ2-1, with D unclear. Germline V CDR1 and CDR2: LGHDT, YNNKEL (reference sequence). This CDR3 has 11 amino acids. Trimming took off 7 bases at V and 8 bases at J, with 9 bases between the two ends. This chain's CDR3 is CASTLRDEQFF. CDR3 coding DNA: TGTGCCAGCACCCTCCGGGATGAGCAGTTCTTC.

The chain has TRBV30 and TRBJ1-3; no reliable D call. Trimming removed 5 bases from V and 0 bases from J, with 11 bases in between. CDR1 GTSNPN and CDR2 SVGIG come from the germline V gene (reference sequence). The CDR3 length is 14 residues. CDR3 protein: CAWGGTNSGNTIYF. CDR3 bases: TGTGCCTGGGGTGGAACAAACTCTGGAAACACCATATATTTT.

J is TRBJ1-6 and V is TRBV6-5; the D gene is possibly TRBD1 (6 bases). Germline CDR1 and CDR2: MNHEY and SVGAGI. The V end was cut by 2 bases, the J end by 6 bases, with 11 bases between. The CDR3 is 15 residues long. CDR3 protein: CASSYRGGTNSPLHF. The CDR3 nucleotides are TGTGCCAGCAGTTACCGAGGGGGAACTAATTCACCCCTCCACTTT.

The V call is TRBV5-8, the J call TRBJ1-2; 7 bases map to TRBD1. V lost 4 bases and J lost 4; bases outside the gene matches: 7. CDR3 size: 14 residues. Germline values: CDR1 SGHTS, CDR2 YDEGEE. CDR3 DNA sequence: TGTGCCAGCAGCCGGACAGGCTTCACCTATGGCTACACCTTC. Translating it yields CASSRTGFTYGYTF.

The chain employs TRBV18 and TRBJ2-3; no firm D call. Germline V gene data show CDR1 as KGHSH and CDR2 as LQKENI. V gave up 3 bases and J gave up 2 bases, with 9 bases separating them. The CDR3 is made up of 14 amino acids. In nucleotides, the CDR3 is TGTGCCAGCTCACCTTCCCACACCACAGATACGCAGTATTTT. Translation gives CASSPSHTTDTQYF.

The CDR3 is CASKPGQGIMRELFF. The CDR3 DNA follows: TGTGCCAGCAAACCGGGACAGGGAATTATGAGGGAGCTGTTTTTT. The chain is built from TRBV28 and TRBJ2-2, with 9 nucleotides matching TRBD1. Germline CDR1 MDHEN, CDR2 SYDVKM. The trim removed 7 bases at V and 9 bases at J, leaving 12 bases unmatched. The CDR3 runs to 15 residues. The full variable domain, rest sourced from reference TRBV28 and TRBJ2-2, is DVKVTQSSRYLVKRTGEKVFLECVQDMDHENMFWYRQDPGLGLRLIYFSYDVKMKEKGDIPEGYSVSREKKERFSLILESASTNQTSMYLCASKPGQGIMRELFFGEGSRLTVL.

V gene TRBV9 combines with J gene TRBJ2-3; D is undetermined. The CDR3 has 13 residues. Germline loops: CDR1 SGDLS, CDR2 YYNGEE. V was trimmed by 0 bases and J by 6 bases, leaving 8 bases between them. The CDR3 nucleotides read TGTGCCAGCAGCGTAGGTCCCGGGGATACGCAGTATTTT. As protein: CASSVGPGDTQYF.

This chain uses TRBV27 with TRBJ2-7, with TRBD2 as a possible D gene (6 bases). The V gene lost 2 bases and the J gene lost 3 bases, with 11 bases spanning the gap. Germline V gives CDR1 MNHEY, CDR2 SMNVEV (reference sequence). This CDR3 is 14 amino acids long. The CDR3, as DNA: TGTGCCAGCAGTTTAGGCGGGGTACACTACGAGCAGTACTTC. It specifies CASSLGGVHYEQYF.

The genes are TRBV4-1 and TRBJ2-5; 10 bases fit TRBD1. The trim removed 3 bases at V and 5 bases at J, leaving 6 bases unmatched. This CDR3 contains 15 residues. CDR1 and CDR2 (germline): MGHRA, YSYEKL. CDR3 coding DNA: TGCGCCAGCAGCCAGGGACAGGGGCAGGGGGAGACCCAGTACTTC. This gives the protein CASSQGQGQGETQYF.

The genes are TRBV10-3 and TRBJ2-3; TRBD1 matches at 9 bases. The CDR3 is made up of 17 amino acids. Germline V gives CDR1 ENHRY, CDR2 SYGVKD. V shed 4 bases and J 1 base; nucleotides not matched to a gene: 9. The CDR3 region is CAISARTGAGRTDTQYF. The CDR3 DNA sequence: TGTGCCATCAGTGCAAGGACAGGGGCAGGGCGCACAGATACGCAGTATTTT.

The rearrangement links TRBV6-4 to TRBJ2-1; 7 bases agree with TRBD2. Germline lookup yields CDR1 MRHNA and CDR2 SNTAGT. This CDR3 spans 15 amino acids. J gave up 8 bases and V 3 bases, and 10 bases lay outside the gene matches. CDR3 nucleotide sequence: TGTGCCAGCAGTGAAGGTTCGGGGGGAGCCCATGAGCAGTTCTTC. It codes for CASSEGSGGAHEQFF.

V gene TRBV5-1 combines with J gene TRBJ1-4; 9 bases line up with TRBD1. In germline, CDR1 is SGHRS, CDR2 YFSETQ. V shed 0 bases, J shed 8 bases, and the junction held 8 bases outside the gene matches. The length of the CDR3 is 16 residues. CDR3 sequence (DNA): TGCGCCAGCAGCTTGGGGGGGACAGGGTCCGGCGAAAAACTGTTTTTT. As protein: CASSLGGTGSGEKLFF.